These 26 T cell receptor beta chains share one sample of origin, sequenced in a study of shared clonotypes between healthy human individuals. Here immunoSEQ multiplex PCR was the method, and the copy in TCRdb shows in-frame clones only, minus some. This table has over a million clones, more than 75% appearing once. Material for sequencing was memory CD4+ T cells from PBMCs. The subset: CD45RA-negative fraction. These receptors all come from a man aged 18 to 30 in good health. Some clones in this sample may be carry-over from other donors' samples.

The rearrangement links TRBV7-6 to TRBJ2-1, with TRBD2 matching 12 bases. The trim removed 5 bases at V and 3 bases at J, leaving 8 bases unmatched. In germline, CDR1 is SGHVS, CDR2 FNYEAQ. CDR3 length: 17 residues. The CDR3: CASSPRLAGVDYNEQFF. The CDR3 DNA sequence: TGTGCCAGCAGCCCCCGACTAGCGGGAGTCGACTACAATGAGCAGTTCTTC. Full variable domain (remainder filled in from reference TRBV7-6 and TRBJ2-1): GAGVSQSPRYKVTKRGQDVALRCDPISGHVSLYWYRQALGQGPEFLTYFNYEAQQDKSGLPNDRFSAERPEGSISTLTIQRTEQRDSAMYRCASSPRLAGVDYNEQFFGPGTRLTVL.

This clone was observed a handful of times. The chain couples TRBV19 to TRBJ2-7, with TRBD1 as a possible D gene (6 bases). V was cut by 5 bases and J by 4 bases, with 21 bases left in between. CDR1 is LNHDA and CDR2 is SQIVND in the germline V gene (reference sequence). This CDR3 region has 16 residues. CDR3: CASSDLGQGFGYEQYF. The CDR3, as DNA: TGTGCCAGTAGTGACCTGGGGCAGGGGTTTGGGTACGAGCAGTACTTC.

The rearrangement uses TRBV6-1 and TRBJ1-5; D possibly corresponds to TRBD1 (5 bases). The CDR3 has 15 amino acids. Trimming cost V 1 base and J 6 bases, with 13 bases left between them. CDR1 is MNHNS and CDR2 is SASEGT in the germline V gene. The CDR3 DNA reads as TGTGCCAGCAGTGAAGGGGGGAGTTGGATTCAGCCCCAGCATTTT. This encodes CASSEGGSWIQPQHF.

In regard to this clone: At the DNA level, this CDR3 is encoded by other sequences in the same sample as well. Here the CDR3 reads CASSLAVEETQYF. CDR3 nucleotides: TGCGCCAGCAGCTTAGCAGTTGAGGAGACCCAGTACTTC. The V gene is TRBV5-1, the J gene TRBJ2-5; D ambiguous. With 2 bases removed from V and 5 bases from J, the gap between germline ends came to 10 bases. Looked up from germline, CDR1 is SGHRS and CDR2 is YFSETQ. The CDR3 contains 13 residues.

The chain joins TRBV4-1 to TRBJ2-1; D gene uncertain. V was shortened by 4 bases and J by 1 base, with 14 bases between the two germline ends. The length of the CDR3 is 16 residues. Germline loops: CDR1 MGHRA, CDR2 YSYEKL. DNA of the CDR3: TGCGCCAGCAGCCGAACTGGCGGATTGTCCTACAATGAGCAGTTCTTC. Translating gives CASSRTGGLSYNEQFF.

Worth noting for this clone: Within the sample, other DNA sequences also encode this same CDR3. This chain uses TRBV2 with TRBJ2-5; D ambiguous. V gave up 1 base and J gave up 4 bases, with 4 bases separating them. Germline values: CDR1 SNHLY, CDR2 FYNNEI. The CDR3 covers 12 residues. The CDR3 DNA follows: TGTGCCAGCAGTGAAGGGAGAGAGACCCAGTACTTC. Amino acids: CASSEGRETQYF.

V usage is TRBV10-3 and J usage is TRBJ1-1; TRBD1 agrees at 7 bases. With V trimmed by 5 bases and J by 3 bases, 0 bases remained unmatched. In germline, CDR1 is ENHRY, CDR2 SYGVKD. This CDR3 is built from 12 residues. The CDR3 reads CAISTGDTEAFF. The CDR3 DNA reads TGTGCCATCAGTACAGGGGACACTGAAGCTTTCTTT.

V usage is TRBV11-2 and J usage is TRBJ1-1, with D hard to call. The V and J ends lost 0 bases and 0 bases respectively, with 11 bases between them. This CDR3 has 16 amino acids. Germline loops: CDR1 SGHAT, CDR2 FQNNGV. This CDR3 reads CASSLDQAAVNTEAFF. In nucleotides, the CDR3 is TGTGCCAGCAGCTTAGATCAGGCGGCAGTGAACACTGAAGCTTTCTTT.

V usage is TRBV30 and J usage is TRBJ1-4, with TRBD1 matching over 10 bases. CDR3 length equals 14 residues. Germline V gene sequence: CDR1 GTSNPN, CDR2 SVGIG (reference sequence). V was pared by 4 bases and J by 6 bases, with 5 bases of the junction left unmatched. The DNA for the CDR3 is TGTGCCTGGAACCCCGGGACAGGGGATGAAAAACTGTTTTTT. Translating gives CAWNPGTGDEKLFF. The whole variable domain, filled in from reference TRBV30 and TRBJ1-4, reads SQTIHQWPATLVQPVGSPLSLECTVEGTSNPNLYWYRQAAGRGLQLLFYSVGIGQISSEVPQNLSASRPQDRQFILSSKKLLLSDSGFYLCAWNPGTGDEKLFFGSGTQLSVL.

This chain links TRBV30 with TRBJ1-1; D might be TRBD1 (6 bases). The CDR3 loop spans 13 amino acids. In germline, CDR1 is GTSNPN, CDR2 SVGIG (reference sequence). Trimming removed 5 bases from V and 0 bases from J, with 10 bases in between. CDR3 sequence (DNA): TGTGCCTGGGGCGGACAGTTGAACACTGAAGCTTTCTTT. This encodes CAWGGQLNTEAFF.

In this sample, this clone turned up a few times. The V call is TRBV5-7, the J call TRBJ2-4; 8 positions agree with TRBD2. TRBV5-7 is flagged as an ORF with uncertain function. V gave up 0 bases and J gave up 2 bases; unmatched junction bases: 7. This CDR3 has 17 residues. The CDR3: CASSLEELAVSKNIQYF. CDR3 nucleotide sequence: TGTGCCAGCAGCTTGGAGGAACTAGCGGTTTCCAAAAACATTCAGTACTTC.

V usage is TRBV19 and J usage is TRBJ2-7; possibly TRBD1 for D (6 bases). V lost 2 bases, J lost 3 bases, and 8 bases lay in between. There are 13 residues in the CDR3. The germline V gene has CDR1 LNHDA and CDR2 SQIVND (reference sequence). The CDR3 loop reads CASSISGVYEQYF. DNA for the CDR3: TGTGCCAGTAGTATATCAGGGGTCTACGAGCAGTACTTC.

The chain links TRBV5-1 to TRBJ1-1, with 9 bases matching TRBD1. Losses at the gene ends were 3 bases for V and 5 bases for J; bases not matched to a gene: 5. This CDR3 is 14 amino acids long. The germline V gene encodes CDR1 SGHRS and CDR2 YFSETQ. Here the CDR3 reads CASSSLQGATEAFF. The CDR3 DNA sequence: TGCGCCAGCAGCTCGCTACAGGGGGCGACTGAAGCTTTCTTT.

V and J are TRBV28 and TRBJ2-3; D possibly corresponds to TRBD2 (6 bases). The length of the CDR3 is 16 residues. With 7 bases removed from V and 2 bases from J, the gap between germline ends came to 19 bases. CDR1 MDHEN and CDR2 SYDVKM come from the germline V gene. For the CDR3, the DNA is TGTGCCAGCACCGAAAGGGACTCCGGGATCACAGATACGCAGTATTTT. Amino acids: CASTERDSGITDTQYF.

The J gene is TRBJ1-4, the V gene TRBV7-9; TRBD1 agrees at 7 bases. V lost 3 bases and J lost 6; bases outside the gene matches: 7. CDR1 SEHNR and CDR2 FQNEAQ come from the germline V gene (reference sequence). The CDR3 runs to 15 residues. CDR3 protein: CASSFYGQEDEKLFF. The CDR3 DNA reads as TGTGCCAGCAGCTTCTACGGACAGGAAGATGAAAAACTGTTTTTT. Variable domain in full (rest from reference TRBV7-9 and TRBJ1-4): DTGVSQNPRHKITKRGQNVTFRCDPISEHNRLYWYRQTLGQGPEFLTYFQNEAQLEKSRLLSDRFSAERPKGSFSTLEIQRTEQGDSAMYLCASSFYGQEDEKLFFGSGTQLSVL.

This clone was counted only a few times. The DNA for the CDR3 is TGCGCCAGCAGCCAAGACAGGGGGCCGTCAACTAATGAAAAACTGTTTTTT. Amino acids: CASSQDRGPSTNEKLFF. V is TRBV4-1 and J is TRBJ1-4, with 8 bases identical to TRBD1. The CDR3 covers 17 residues. The ends lost 0 bases at V and 0 bases at J; junction bases unmatched: 3. From germline, CDR1 is MGHRA and CDR2 YSYEKL.

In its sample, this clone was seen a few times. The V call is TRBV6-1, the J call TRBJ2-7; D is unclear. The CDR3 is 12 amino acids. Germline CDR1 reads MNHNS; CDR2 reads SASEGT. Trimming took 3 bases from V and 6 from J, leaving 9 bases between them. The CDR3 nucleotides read TGTGCCAGCAGTGAGCTGGATTCCGAGCAGTACTTC. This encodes CASSELDSEQYF.

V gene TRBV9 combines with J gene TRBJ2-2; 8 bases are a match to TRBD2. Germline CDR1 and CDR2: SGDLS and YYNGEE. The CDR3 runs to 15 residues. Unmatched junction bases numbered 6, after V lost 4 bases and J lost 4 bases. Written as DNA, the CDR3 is TGTGCCAGCAGCCGTCTTAGCGGGACCACCGGGGAGCTGTTTTTT. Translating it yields CASSRLSGTTGELFF.

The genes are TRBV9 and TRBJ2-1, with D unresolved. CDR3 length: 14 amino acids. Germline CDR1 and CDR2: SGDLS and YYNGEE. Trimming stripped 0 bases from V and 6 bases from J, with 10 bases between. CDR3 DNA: TGTGCCAGCAGCGTAGGGTCATGGGCCAATGAGCAGTTCTTC. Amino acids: CASSVGSWANEQFF.

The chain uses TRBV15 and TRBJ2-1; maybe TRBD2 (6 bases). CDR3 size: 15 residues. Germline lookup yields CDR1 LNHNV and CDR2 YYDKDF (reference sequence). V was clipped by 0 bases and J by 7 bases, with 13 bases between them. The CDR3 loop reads CATSRDTRGRNEQFF. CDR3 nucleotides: TGTGCCACCAGCAGAGACACCCGGGGGAGGAATGAGCAGTTCTTC.

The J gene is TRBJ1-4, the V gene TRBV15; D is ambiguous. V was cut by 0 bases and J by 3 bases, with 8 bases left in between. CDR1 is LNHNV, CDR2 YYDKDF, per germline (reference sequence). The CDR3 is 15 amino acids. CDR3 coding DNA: TGTGCCACCAGCAGAGATAAACAAGCTAATGAAAAACTGTTTTTT. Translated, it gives CATSRDKQANEKLFF.

The CDR3 loop reads CASSGPGTSGSRQFF. The CDR3 DNA reads as TGTGCCAGCAGTGGACCCGGGACTAGCGGGAGCCGGCAGTTCTTC. The rearrangement links TRBV28 to TRBJ2-1, with 14 bases that match TRBD2. This CDR3 is 15 amino acids long. Germline CDR1 MDHEN, CDR2 SYDVKM. V lost 5 bases and J lost 12; bases outside the gene matches: 9.

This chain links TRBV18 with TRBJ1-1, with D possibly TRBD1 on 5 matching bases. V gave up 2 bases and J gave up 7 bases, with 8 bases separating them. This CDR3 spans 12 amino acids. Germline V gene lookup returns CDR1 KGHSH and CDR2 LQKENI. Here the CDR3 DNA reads TGTGCCAGCTCACCATCAGGGAATGAAGCTTTCTTT. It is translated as CASSPSGNEAFF.

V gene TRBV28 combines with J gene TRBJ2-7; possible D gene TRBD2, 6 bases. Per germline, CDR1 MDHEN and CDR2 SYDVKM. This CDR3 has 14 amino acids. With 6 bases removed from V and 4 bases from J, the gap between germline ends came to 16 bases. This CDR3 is CASSGTPGGYEQYF. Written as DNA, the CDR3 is TGTGCCAGCAGCGGGACTCCCGGAGGGTACGAGCAGTACTTC.

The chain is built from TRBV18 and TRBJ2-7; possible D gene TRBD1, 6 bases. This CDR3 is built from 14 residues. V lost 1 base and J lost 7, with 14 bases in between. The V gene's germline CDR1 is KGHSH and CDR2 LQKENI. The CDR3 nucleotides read TGTGCCAGCTCACCACTGGGACAAGTCGGAGAGCAGTACTTC. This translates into CASSPLGQVGEQYF.

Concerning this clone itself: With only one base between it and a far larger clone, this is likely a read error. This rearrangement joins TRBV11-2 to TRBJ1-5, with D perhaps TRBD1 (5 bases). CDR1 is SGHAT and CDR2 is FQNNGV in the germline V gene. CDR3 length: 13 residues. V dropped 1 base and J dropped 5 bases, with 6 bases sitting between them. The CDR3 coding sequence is TGTGCCAGCAGCTTAGCGGGGGATCAGCCCCAGCATTTT. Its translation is CASSLAGDQPQHF.